A selection of T cell receptor beta chains follows, all from one sample in a study of cytomegalovirus exposure and HLA in healthy donors. Repertoires were generated with immunoSEQ multiplex PCR, while TCRdb's copy carries only in-frame clones and drops some. The sample gives 200,000 to 250,000 clones, around four fifths of which show up once; less than 2% is in the top ten. The sequenced sample was PBMCs. The receptors were gathered from a man aged 45-65 years in good health and CMV-seronegative. The CDR3 runs from the conserved cysteine through the conserved F or W. Fields, in order: D gene, J gene, clone size, V gene, CDR3 protein, CDR3 DNA. D genes are given only for firm matches. Size is stated for part of the rows, as once, few or many counts, or as a class when the clone is expanded.

D gene: -; J gene: TRBJ1-2; clone size: -; V gene: TRBV18; CDR3 protein: CASSPSREIYGYTF; CDR3 DNA: TGTGCCAGCTCACCTTCCCGGGAAATCTATGGCTACACCTTC
D gene: TRBD1; J gene: TRBJ2-7; clone size: -; V gene: TRBV28; CDR3 protein: CASSLKWTGAYEQYF; CDR3 DNA: TGTGCCAGCAGTTTAAAGTGGACAGGGGCCTACGAGCAGTACTTC
D gene: -; J gene: TRBJ2-7; clone size: -; V gene: TRBV6-5; CDR3 protein: CASSSGAGGQYF; CDR3 DNA: TGTGCCAGCAGTTCCGGTGCCGGGGGACAGTACTTC
D gene: -; J gene: TRBJ2-3; clone size: -; V gene: TRBV27; CDR3 protein: CASSLRRVEDTQYF; CDR3 DNA: TGTGCCAGCAGTTTGCGCAGGGTGGAAGATACGCAGTATTTT
D gene: -; J gene: TRBJ2-3; clone size: -; V gene: TRBV5-6; CDR3 protein: CASSIHTRDTQYF; CDR3 DNA: TGTGCCAGCAGCATCCACACACGAGATACGCAGTATTTT
D gene: -; J gene: TRBJ2-3; clone size: once; V gene: TRBV7-2; CDR3 protein: CASSLVSGAADTQYF; CDR3 DNA: TGTGCCAGCAGCTTAGTTTCGGGAGCGGCAGATACGCAGTATTTT
D gene: TRBD2; J gene: TRBJ2-1; clone size: -; V gene: TRBV18; CDR3 protein: CASSTNRGLAAYNEQFF; CDR3 DNA: TGTGCCAGCTCAACTAACCGGGGACTAGCGGCCTACAATGAGCAGTTCTTC
D gene: -; J gene: TRBJ2-7; clone size: -; V gene: TRBV10-3; CDR3 protein: CAASTTGRMMEQYF; CDR3 DNA: TGTGCCGCTAGTACCACGGGTCGCATGATGGAGCAGTACTTC
D gene: -; J gene: TRBJ2-7; clone size: once; V gene: TRBV15; CDR3 protein: CATSYVRQSYEQYF; CDR3 DNA: TGTGCCACCAGCTATGTTCGACAGAGCTACGAGCAGTACTTC
D gene: TRBD2; J gene: TRBJ2-1; clone size: -; V gene: TRBV9; CDR3 protein: CASSEGLAGTSSYNEQFF; CDR3 DNA: TGTGCCAGCAGCGAAGGACTAGCGGGAACTAGCTCCTACAATGAGCAGTTCTTC
D gene: TRBD2; J gene: TRBJ2-1; clone size: -; V gene: TRBV4-1; CDR3 protein: CASSQGLAGDFSYNEQFF; CDR3 DNA: TGCGCCAGCAGCCAAGGGCTAGCGGGAGATTTTTCCTACAATGAGCAGTTCTTC
D gene: TRBD1; J gene: TRBJ1-3; clone size: -; V gene: TRBV27; CDR3 protein: CASRPGQGPGNTIYF; CDR3 DNA: TGTGCCAGCCGTCCGGGACAGGGACCTGGAAACACCATATATTTT
D gene: TRBD1; J gene: TRBJ2-7; clone size: -; V gene: TRBV6-5; CDR3 protein: CATIDRGFYEQYF; CDR3 DNA: TGTGCCACCATAGACAGGGGGTTCTACGAGCAGTACTTC
D gene: TRBD1; J gene: TRBJ1-5; clone size: -; V gene: TRBV6-1; CDR3 protein: CASRDQGAGNQPQHF; CDR3 DNA: TGTGCCAGCAGGGACCAGGGGGCAGGTAATCAGCCCCAGCATTTT
D gene: TRBD2; J gene: TRBJ2-1; clone size: few; V gene: TRBV5-5; CDR3 protein: CASSLRASGPFTPDEQFF; CDR3 DNA: TGTGCCAGCAGCTTGAGAGCTAGCGGGCCTTTTACCCCCGATGAGCAGTTCTTC
D gene: TRBD1; J gene: TRBJ2-7; clone size: -; V gene: TRBV6-6; CDR3 protein: CASTWTGSTYEQYF; CDR3 DNA: TGTGCCAGCACCTGGACAGGGTCCACGTACGAGCAGTACTTC
D gene: -; J gene: TRBJ1-2; clone size: -; V gene: TRBV5-1; CDR3 protein: CASSLSGTGWGYTF; CDR3 DNA: TGCGCCAGCAGCCTATCCGGGACTGGTTGGGGCTACACCTTC
D gene: TRBD1; J gene: TRBJ2-2; clone size: few; V gene: TRBV6-5; CDR3 protein: CASSHRQGGGELFF; CDR3 DNA: TGTGCCAGCAGCCACCGACAGGGCGGCGGGGAGCTGTTTTTT
D gene: TRBD2; J gene: TRBJ2-7; clone size: -; V gene: TRBV27; CDR3 protein: CASSWGGEQYF; CDR3 DNA: TGTGCCAGCAGTTGGGGGGGGGAGCAGTACTTC
D gene: TRBD1; J gene: TRBJ2-5; clone size: -; V gene: TRBV7-2; CDR3 protein: CASSPGQGAPETQYF; CDR3 DNA: TGTGCCAGCAGCCCAGGACAGGGGGCGCCGGAGACCCAGTACTTC
D gene: TRBD1; J gene: TRBJ1-1; clone size: once; V gene: TRBV11-3; CDR3 protein: CASSLTGEVEAFF; CDR3 DNA: TGTGCCAGCAGCTTGACAGGGGAGGTAGAAGCTTTCTTT
D gene: TRBD1; J gene: TRBJ2-7; clone size: -; V gene: TRBV19; CDR3 protein: CASSPRGQGPYEQYF; CDR3 DNA: TGTGCCAGTAGTCCGAGGGGACAGGGGCCCTACGAGCAGTACTTC
D gene: TRBD1; J gene: TRBJ2-4; clone size: -; V gene: TRBV27; CDR3 protein: CASRNRGVNIQYF; CDR3 DNA: TGTGCCAGCAGGAACAGGGGGGTAAACATTCAGTACTTC
D gene: TRBD2; J gene: TRBJ2-5; clone size: -; V gene: TRBV30; CDR3 protein: CAWSLGLAKETQYF; CDR3 DNA: TGTGCCTGGAGCCTGGGACTAGCGAAAGAGACCCAGTACTTC
D gene: TRBD1; J gene: TRBJ1-5; clone size: -; V gene: TRBV5-1; CDR3 protein: CASSTDRVEQPQHF; CDR3 DNA: TGCGCCAGCAGTACCGACAGGGTAGAACAGCCCCAGCATTTT
D gene: TRBD2; J gene: TRBJ2-7; clone size: -; V gene: TRBV7-2; CDR3 protein: CASSLDGGSGDYEQYF; CDR3 DNA: TGTGCCAGCAGCTTAGACGGGGGTAGCGGGGACTACGAGCAGTACTTC
D gene: TRBD1; J gene: TRBJ2-2; clone size: few; V gene: TRBV4-1; CDR3 protein: CASRKTGGSNTGELFF; CDR3 DNA: TGCGCCAGCAGGAAGACAGGGGGTTCGAACACCGGGGAGCTGTTTTTT
D gene: -; J gene: TRBJ2-3; clone size: few; V gene: TRBV14; CDR3 protein: CASRRATGSTDTQYF; CDR3 DNA: TGTGCCAGCAGAAGAGCCACCGGTAGCACAGATACGCAGTATTTT
D gene: TRBD2; J gene: TRBJ2-5; clone size: few; V gene: TRBV27; CDR3 protein: CASSLKLAGGWETQYF; CDR3 DNA: TGTGCCAGCAGTTTAAAACTAGCGGGAGGGTGGGAGACCCAGTACTTC
D gene: TRBD1; J gene: TRBJ1-1; clone size: -; V gene: TRBV19; CDR3 protein: CASSIGSRGATEAFF; CDR3 DNA: TGTGCCAGTAGTATAGGGAGCAGGGGGGCCACTGAAGCTTTCTTT
D gene: TRBD2; J gene: TRBJ2-2; clone size: -; V gene: TRBV14; CDR3 protein: CASSLAGGPGELFF; CDR3 DNA: TGTGCCAGCAGCCTAGCGGGAGGGCCGGGGGAGCTGTTTTTT
D gene: -; J gene: TRBJ1-2; clone size: -; V gene: TRBV30; CDR3 protein: CAWRTSRGRNTNYGYTF; CDR3 DNA: TGTGCCTGGAGAACATCTAGAGGCAGAAATACTAACTATGGCTACACCTTC
D gene: TRBD1; J gene: TRBJ1-1; clone size: -; V gene: TRBV5-6; CDR3 protein: CASRRDRGNMNTEAFF; CDR3 DNA: TGTGCCAGCAGAAGGGACAGGGGAAACATGAACACTGAAGCTTTCTTT
D gene: TRBD1; J gene: TRBJ2-1; clone size: once; V gene: TRBV11-1; CDR3 protein: CASSRQGYYNEQFF; CDR3 DNA: TGTGCCAGCAGCCGACAGGGCTACTACAATGAGCAGTTCTTC